The 27 T cell receptor beta chains below were found in one sample sequenced in a study of blood T cell repertoires in COVID-19. Generated by immunoSEQ multiplex PCR, the TCRdb table keeps only in-frame clones and is missing some. The table lists around 450,000 clones, roughly 89% of them singletons. Source material: peripheral blood. Receptor source: a woman aged 30 to 39 with acute or convalescent COVID-19.

This chain uses TRBV5-5 with TRBJ2-7; D is possibly TRBD2 (5 bases). The CDR3 sequence is 13 residues long. CDR1 is SGHKS and CDR2 is YYEKEE in the germline V gene (reference sequence). V dropped 0 bases and J dropped 4 bases, with 8 bases sitting between them. The CDR3 reads CASSLAGFYEQYF. CDR3 bases: TGTGCCAGCAGCTTGGCGGGGTTTTACGAGCAGTACTTC.

The chain couples TRBV21-1 to TRBJ2-5; the table names TRBD2, a call not compared with the DNA. TRBV21-1 is a pseudogene locus. The CDR3 sequence is 12 residues long. The DNA of the CDR3 is TGTGCCAGCAGCAAAGGGAGTCTTATCCAGTACTTC. Its translation is CASSKGSLIQYF.

V usage is TRBV3-1 (or the pseudogene TRBV3-2) and J usage is TRBJ2-5; TRBD1 matches at 9 bases. CDR1 and CDR2 from the germline V gene are LGHDT and YNNKEL (reference sequence). The CDR3 is 15 amino acids. Trimming removed 3 bases from V and 5 bases from J; junction bases left unmatched: 7. The CDR3 region has the DNA TGTGCCAGCAGCCACCCACAGGGGGCTTGGGAGACCCAGTACTTC. It codes for CASSHPQGAWETQYF.

J is TRBJ2-7 and V is TRBV5-1; 10 nucleotides line up with TRBD1. The CDR3 has 20 amino acids. After removal of 3 bases from V and 3 bases from J, the junction contained 21 bases not matched to a gene. CDR1 and CDR2 from the germline V gene are SGHRS and YFSETQ. The CDR3 bases are TGCGCCAGCAGCTCCAACCCCACGCGACCGGGACAGGGGAGGTACTACGAGCAGTACTTC. Its protein is CASSSNPTRPGQGRYYEQYF. Full variable domain (rest looked up from reference TRBV5-1 and TRBJ2-7): KAGVTQTPRYLIKTRGQQVTLSCSPISGHRSVSWYQQTPGQGLQFLFEYFSETQRNKGNFPGRFSGRQFSNSRSEMNVSTLELGDSALYLCASSSNPTRPGQGRYYEQYFGPGTRLTVT.

For the CDR3, the DNA is TGTGCCAGCAGTCTGGGACAGTCAACTAATGAAAAACTGTTTTTT. Protein: CASSLGQSTNEKLFF. The chain is built from TRBV6-5 and TRBJ1-4; 7 nucleotides agree with TRBD1. Germline trimming cut 5 bases from V and 0 bases from J; bases unmatched to any gene: 3. This CDR3 has 15 residues. Germline V gene lookup returns CDR1 MNHEY and CDR2 SVGAGI.

This clone came up a few times. V and J are TRBV25-1 and TRBJ2-1; 8 nucleotides align to TRBD2. Germline V lookup: CDR1 MGHDK, CDR2 SYGVNS. The CDR3 has 17 residues. V lost 1 base and J lost 7; bases outside the gene matches: 12. The CDR3 sequence: CASSEFFPGLGGNEQFF. CDR3 bases: TGTGCCAGCAGTGAATTCTTCCCGGGACTAGGCGGGAATGAGCAGTTCTTC.

The chain joins TRBV15 to TRBJ2-1, with 9 bases lining up with TRBD1. Per germline, CDR1 LNHNV and CDR2 YYDKDF (reference sequence). V shed 0 bases, J shed 4 bases, and the junction held 4 bases outside the gene matches. The CDR3 is made up of 16 amino acids. DNA for the CDR3: TGTGCCACCAGCAGAGAAGACAGGGGGTTTTACAATGAGCAGTTCTTC. Protein sequence: CATSREDRGFYNEQFF.

The chain carries TRBV28 and TRBJ2-1, with D possibly TRBD1 on 5 matching bases. Germline V gives CDR1 MDHEN, CDR2 SYDVKM. The V end was cut by 5 bases, the J end by 10 bases, with 12 bases between. The CDR3 has 12 residues. CDR3 region: CASSLRENEQFF. The CDR3 DNA reads TGTGCCAGCAGTCTCAGGGAAAACGAGCAGTTCTTC.

This sequence joins TRBV5-5 and TRBJ1-1; D is possibly TRBD1 (6 bases). CDR3 size: 13 residues. With 1 base removed from V and 5 bases from J, the gap between germline ends came to 9 bases. Germline V CDR1 and CDR2: SGHKS, YYEKEE (reference sequence). The CDR3 loop reads CASSLTGWTEAFF. The DNA of the CDR3 is TGTGCCAGCAGCTTGACAGGGTGGACTGAAGCTTTCTTT. The full variable domain, with the rest looked up from reference TRBV5-5 and TRBJ1-1, is DAGVTQSPTHLIKTRGQQVTLRCSPISGHKSVSWYQQVLGQGPQFIFQYYEKEERGRGNFPDRFSARQFPNYSSELNVNALLLGDSALYLCASSLTGWTEAFFGQGTRLTVV.

The V call is TRBV27, the J call TRBJ2-7; 7 bases are shared with TRBD1. V shed 0 bases, J shed 2 bases, and the junction held 4 bases outside the gene matches. Germline CDR1 reads MNHEY; CDR2 reads SMNVEV (reference sequence). This CDR3 region has 15 residues. This chain's CDR3 is CASSLSPQGAYEQYF. CDR3 sequence (DNA): TGTGCCAGCAGTTTATCGCCCCAGGGGGCCTACGAGCAGTACTTC.

The chain couples TRBV27 to TRBJ1-2; 10 nucleotides line up with TRBD1. The CDR3 length is 16 residues. From germline, CDR1 is MNHEY and CDR2 SMNVEV (reference sequence). J gave up 8 bases and V 2 bases, and 11 bases lay outside the gene matches. The chain's CDR3 is CASSLLGTGASSGYTF. Written as DNA, the CDR3 is TGTGCCAGCAGTTTACTTGGGACAGGGGCCTCGTCCGGCTACACCTTC.

This chain uses TRBV27 with TRBJ2-5; 11 nucleotides align to TRBD2. The CDR3 covers 15 residues. Trimming took 8 bases from V and 5 from J; bases not matched to a gene: 10. Per the germline V gene, CDR1 is MNHEY and CDR2 is SMNVEV (reference sequence). The CDR3, as DNA: TGTGCCAGCTCCATCCTAGCGGGGGGAAGGGAGACCCAGTACTTC. Protein: CASSILAGGRETQYF.

This clone occurred a few times. The V and J genes are TRBV4-1 and TRBJ1-5; 7 nucleotides agree with TRBD1. Germline-derived CDR1 and CDR2 are MGHRA and YSYEKL. V gave up 0 bases and J gave up 6 bases; unmatched junction bases: 5. The CDR3 has 15 amino acids. CDR3 amino acids: CASSQDTGVVQPQHF. The DNA of the CDR3 is TGCGCCAGCAGCCAAGACACAGGGGTGGTTCAGCCCCAGCATTTT.

A few counts support this clone. V usage is TRBV10-1 and J usage is TRBJ1-3; no firm D call. The germline V gene has CDR1 WNHNN and CDR2 SYGVQD (reference sequence). The length of the CDR3 is 15 residues. V dropped 6 bases and J dropped 1 base, with 13 bases sitting between them. The CDR3 DNA follows: TGCGCCAGCAGGGACTCCTCGGGGTCTGGAAACACCATATATTTT. Translation gives CASRDSSGSGNTIYF.

The chain has TRBV27 and TRBJ1-5; a possible D gene is TRBD1 (6 bases). V was pared by 6 bases and J by 3 bases, with 12 bases between. The CDR3 totals 14 residues. Germline V gene sequence: CDR1 MNHEY, CDR2 SMNVEV (reference sequence). This CDR3 is CASSYQGPNQPQHF. CDR3 DNA: TGTGCCAGCAGCTACCAGGGGCCCAATCAGCCCCAGCATTTT.

The count of this clone is one. The chain recombines TRBV29-1 with TRBJ1-3, with 9 bases fitting TRBD1. V dropped 3 bases and J dropped 2; count of bases not matched to a gene: 8. Per the germline V gene, CDR1 is SQVTM and CDR2 is ANQGSEA. This CDR3 is built from 16 residues. CDR3 region: CSVEGEQGAPGNTIYF. The CDR3 DNA reads TGCAGCGTTGAGGGGGAACAGGGGGCGCCTGGAAACACCATATATTTT.

This clone is a singleton in its sample. Here the CDR3 reads CASGLGRNTEAFF. In DNA form, the CDR3 reads TGTGCCAGCGGACTTGGTCGGAACACTGAAGCTTTCTTT. J is TRBJ1-1 and V is TRBV9; D gene unclear. This CDR3 is built from 13 residues. With 7 bases removed from V and 1 base from J, the gap between germline ends came to 11 bases. Germline V CDR1 and CDR2: SGDLS, YYNGEE.

J is TRBJ1-6 and V is TRBV11-2; 7 nucleotides agree with TRBD1. Germline trimming cut 6 bases from V and 2 bases from J; bases unmatched to any gene: 10. CDR1 and CDR2 (germline): SGHAT, FQNNGV. The CDR3 loop spans 17 amino acids. The CDR3 loop is CASRAGGTRPYNSPLHF. In DNA, the CDR3 is TGTGCCAGCAGGGCAGGGGGAACCCGTCCCTATAATTCACCCCTCCACTTT.

The chain employs TRBV11-3 and TRBJ2-1; 9 nucleotides agree with TRBD2. This CDR3 comprises 15 residues. J lost 9 bases, V lost 8 bases, and 14 bases had no gene match. Germline values: CDR1 SGHNT, CDR2 YENEEA. The CDR3: CASSIGGGGAGEQFF. CDR3 coding DNA: TGTGCCAGCTCCATAGGAGGCGGGGGGGCCGGTGAGCAGTTCTTC.

V usage is TRBV10-3 and J usage is TRBJ2-2, with TRBD2 identical over 8 bases. The CDR3 is made up of 14 amino acids. CDR1 is ENHRY, CDR2 SYGVKD, per germline. V was clipped by 4 bases and J by 4 bases; unmatched bases: 2. The DNA for the CDR3 is TGTGCCATCAGTGTAGCGGGGCTCACCGGGGAGCTGTTTTTT. It codes for CAISVAGLTGELFF.

This rearrangement joins TRBV12-5 to TRBJ2-1, with 7 bases that match TRBD1. CDR3 length equals 14 residues. Trimming took 10 bases from V and 4 from J; bases not matched to a gene: 10. Per the germline V gene, CDR1 is LGHNT and CDR2 is FRNRAP. DNA of the CDR3: TGTGCTACCGAGACAGGGCTGGAATACAATGAGCAGTTCTTC. Translated, it gives CATETGLEYNEQFF.

The rearrangement links TRBV5-1 to TRBJ1-6; D is perhaps TRBD1 (5 bases). Germline V gene lookup returns CDR1 SGHRS and CDR2 YFSETQ. With 4 bases removed from V and 5 bases from J, the gap between germline ends came to 10 bases. The CDR3 covers 14 residues. CDR3 coding DNA: TGCGCCAGCAGCCTCGACAGCCATAATTCACCCCTCCACTTT. Its translation is CASSLDSHNSPLHF.

The chain joins TRBV23-1 to TRBJ1-5; possibly TRBD1 for D (5 bases). TRBV23-1 is an ORF, with its function uncertain. Trimming shortened V by 0 bases and J by 3 bases, and 12 bases separated the two germline ends. The CDR3 loop spans 16 amino acids. Here the CDR3 reads CASSQSGGRNNQPQHF. The CDR3 DNA reads as TGCGCCAGCAGTCAATCGGGGGGACGGAACAATCAGCCCCAGCATTTT.

V and J are TRBV5-4 and TRBJ1-6; tentatively, D is TRBD1 (5 bases). Trimming removed 4 bases at V and 10 bases at J, with 15 bases between. Germline V gene data show CDR1 as SGHNT and CDR2 as YYREEE (reference sequence). The CDR3 is 14 amino acids. CDR3 sequence: CASSPPQGGSPLHF. DNA of the CDR3: TGTGCCAGCAGCCCCCCGCAGGGTGGATCACCCCTCCACTTT.

This chain links TRBV3-1 (or the pseudogene TRBV3-2) with TRBJ1-1, with D maybe TRBD1 (5 bases). The V gene's germline CDR1 is LGHDT and CDR2 YNNKEL (reference sequence). This CDR3 contains 15 residues. V lost 0 bases to trimming and J lost 11 bases, with 19 bases between them. The CDR3 nucleotides read TGTGCCAGCAGCCAAGATTTAGGGGTAGGTCTGAACGCTTTCTTT. It encodes CASSQDLGVGLNAFF.

In nucleotides, the CDR3 is TGTGCCAGCAGCTTGACCCGGACTGGGACCTACGAGCAGTACTTC. Its protein is CASSLTRTGTYEQYF. The chain joins TRBV5-4 to TRBJ2-7, with TRBD2 as a possible D gene (5 bases). The CDR3 has 15 amino acids. V lost 1 base to trimming and J lost 2 bases, with 13 bases between them. Germline CDR1 and CDR2: SGHNT and YYREEE (reference sequence).

A single count supports this clone. The chain joins TRBV9 to TRBJ2-5; D perhaps matches TRBD2 (5 bases). This CDR3 has 16 residues. V was cut by 0 bases and J by 2 bases, with 14 bases left in between. Germline V gene lookup returns CDR1 SGDLS and CDR2 YYNGEE. The CDR3 DNA reads as TGTGCCAGCAGCGTAGGGAGGTACAGTACACAAGAGACCCAGTACTTC. Amino acid sequence: CASSVGRYSTQETQYF.